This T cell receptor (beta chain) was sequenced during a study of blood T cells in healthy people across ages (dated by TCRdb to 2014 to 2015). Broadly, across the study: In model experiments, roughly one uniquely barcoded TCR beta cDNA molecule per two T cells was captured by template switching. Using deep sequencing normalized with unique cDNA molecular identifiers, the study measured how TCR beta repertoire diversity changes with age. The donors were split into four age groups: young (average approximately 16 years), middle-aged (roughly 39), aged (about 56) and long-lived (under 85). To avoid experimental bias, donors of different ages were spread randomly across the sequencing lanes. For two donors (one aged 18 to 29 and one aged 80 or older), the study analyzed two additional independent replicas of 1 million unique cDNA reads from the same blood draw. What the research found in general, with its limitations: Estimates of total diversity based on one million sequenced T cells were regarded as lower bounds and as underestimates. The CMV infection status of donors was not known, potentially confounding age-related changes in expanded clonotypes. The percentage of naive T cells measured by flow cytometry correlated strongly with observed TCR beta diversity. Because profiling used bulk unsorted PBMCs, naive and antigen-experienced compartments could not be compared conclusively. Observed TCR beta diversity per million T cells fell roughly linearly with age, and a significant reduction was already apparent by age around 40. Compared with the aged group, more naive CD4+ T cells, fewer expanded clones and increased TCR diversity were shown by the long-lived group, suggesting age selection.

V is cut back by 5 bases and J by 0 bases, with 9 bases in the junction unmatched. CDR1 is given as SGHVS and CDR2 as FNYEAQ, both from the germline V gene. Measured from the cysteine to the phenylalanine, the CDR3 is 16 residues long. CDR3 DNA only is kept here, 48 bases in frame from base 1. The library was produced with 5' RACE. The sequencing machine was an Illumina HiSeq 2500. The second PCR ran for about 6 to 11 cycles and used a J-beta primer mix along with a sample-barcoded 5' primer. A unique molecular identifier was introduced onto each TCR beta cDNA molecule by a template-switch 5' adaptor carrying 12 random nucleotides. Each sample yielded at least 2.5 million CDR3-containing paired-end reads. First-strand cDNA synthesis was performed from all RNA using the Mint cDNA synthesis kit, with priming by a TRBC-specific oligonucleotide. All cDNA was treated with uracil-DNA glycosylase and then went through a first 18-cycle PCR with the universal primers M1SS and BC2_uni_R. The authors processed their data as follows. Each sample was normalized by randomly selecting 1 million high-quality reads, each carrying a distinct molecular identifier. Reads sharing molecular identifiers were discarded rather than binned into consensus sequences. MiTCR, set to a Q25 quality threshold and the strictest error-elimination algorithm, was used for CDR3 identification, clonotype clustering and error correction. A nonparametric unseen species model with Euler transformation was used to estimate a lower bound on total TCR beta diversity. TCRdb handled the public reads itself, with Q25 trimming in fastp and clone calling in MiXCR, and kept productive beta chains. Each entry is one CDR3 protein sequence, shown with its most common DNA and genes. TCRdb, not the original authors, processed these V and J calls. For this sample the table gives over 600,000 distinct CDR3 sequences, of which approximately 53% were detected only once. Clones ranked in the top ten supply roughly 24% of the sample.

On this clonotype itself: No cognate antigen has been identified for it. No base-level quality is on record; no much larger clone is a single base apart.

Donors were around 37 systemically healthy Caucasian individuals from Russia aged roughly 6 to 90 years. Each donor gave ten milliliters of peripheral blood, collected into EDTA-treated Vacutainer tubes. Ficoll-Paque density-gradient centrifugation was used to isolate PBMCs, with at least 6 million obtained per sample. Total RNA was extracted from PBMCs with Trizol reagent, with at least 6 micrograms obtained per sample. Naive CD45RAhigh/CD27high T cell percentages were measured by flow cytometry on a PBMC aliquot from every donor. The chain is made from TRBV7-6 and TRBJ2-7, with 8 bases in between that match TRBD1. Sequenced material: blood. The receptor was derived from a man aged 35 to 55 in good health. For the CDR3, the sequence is CASSPLGTGLSYEQYF. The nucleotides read TGTGCCAGCAGCCCATTAGGGACAGGACTCTCCTACGAGCAGTACTTC.